This TCR beta chain derives from a study of T cells after yellow fever vaccination. General observations from the study: The secondary response peaked faster, at day 5 versus 15, but was weaker. Reappearing after the booster were most of the clones from primary vaccination (around 96% CD4, 70% to 90% CD8). CD4 and CD8 compartments shared a small share of clonotypes, likely from convergent recombination.

The CDR3 covers 15 residues. Trimming stripped 3 bases from V and 1 base from J, with 9 bases between. 5'RACE template switching added a universal primer site and UMIs to TCR cDNA. In TCRdb, the 5' RACE reads were re-called with MiXCR into one record per CDR3 protein. Of 250,000 to 350,000 distinct CDR3 sequences listed, about 4.5% were seen once; the top ten hold just under 20%. This clonotype was seen repeatedly, ten times or more. No antigen is known for it. The TCR sequence derives from a man younger than 30 who received the YFV17D yellow fever vaccine. This specimen was PBMCs, taken 15 days after the yellow fever booster vaccination. The chain links TRBV12-3 or TRBV12-4 to TRBJ2-2; D unresolved. CDR3: CASSFWQENTGELFF. In DNA form, the CDR3 reads TGTGCCAGCAGTTTTTGGCAGGAGAACACCGGGGAGCTGTTTTTT.